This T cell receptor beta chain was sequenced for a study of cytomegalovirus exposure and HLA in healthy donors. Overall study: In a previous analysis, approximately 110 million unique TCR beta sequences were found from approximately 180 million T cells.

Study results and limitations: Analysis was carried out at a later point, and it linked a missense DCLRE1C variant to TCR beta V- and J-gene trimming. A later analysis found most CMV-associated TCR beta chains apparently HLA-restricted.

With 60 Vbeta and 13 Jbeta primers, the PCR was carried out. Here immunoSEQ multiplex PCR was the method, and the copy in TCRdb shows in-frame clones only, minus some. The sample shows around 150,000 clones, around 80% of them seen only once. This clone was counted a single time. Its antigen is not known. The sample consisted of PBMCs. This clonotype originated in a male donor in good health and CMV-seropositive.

This chain's CDR3 is CATSRDKAVDTQYF. CDR3 DNA: TGTGCCACCAGCAGAGATAAGGCGGTTGATACGCAGTATTTT. The chain combines TRBV15 with TRBJ2-3, with D unresolved. The germline V and J ends were trimmed by 0 bases and 6 bases, with 10 bases remaining between them. Germline V gives CDR1 LNHNV, CDR2 YYDKDF (reference sequence). This CDR3 region has 14 residues.